This T cell receptor beta chain was observed in a study of blood T cell repertoires in COVID-19. The length of the CDR3 is 14 residues. CDR1 SGHAT and CDR2 FQNNGV come from the germline V gene. The ends were cut back, 5 bases at V and 0 bases at J, with 8 bases in the middle. The protocol was immunoSEQ multiplex PCR, while the TCRdb copy is restricted to in-frame clones and leaves out a portion. The sample gives some 80,000 clones, roughly 86% of which show up once; about 7.4% is in the top ten. This receptor was taken from a human donor in a cohort sampled during active COVID-19. The chain links TRBV11-2 to TRBJ1-3, with D perhaps matching TRBD1 (5 bases). Sequencing was carried out using peripheral blood. DNA for the CDR3: TGTGCCAGCAGCCGACAGCGCTCTGGAAACACCATATATTTT. Translation: CASSRQRSGNTIYF. Using reference TRBV11-2 and TRBJ1-3 for the parts outside the CDR3, the full variable domain is EAGVAQSPRYKIIEKRQSVAFWCNPISGHATLYWYQQILGQGPKLLIQFQNNGVVDDSQLPKDRFSAERLKGVDSTLKIQPAKLEDSAVYLCASSRQRSGNTIYFGEGSWLTVV.